The 23 T cell receptor beta chains in this list originate from one sample, sequenced in a study of early T cells in non-severe SARS-CoV-2 infection. TCRdb re-analysed the 5' RACE reads in MiXCR, keeping a single row per CDR3 protein. Of some 35,000 distinct CDR3 sequences detected, under 8% appear once; the ten largest clones hold more than 20%. The sequencing here drew on whole blood, taken at baseline. All receptors come from an adult who was a healthcare worker with PCR-confirmed SARS-CoV-2 infection or an uninfected control (not recorded which).

This clonotype was counted at least ten times. The junction shows a germline mismatch at one end, possibly a read error. The chain links TRBV7-9 to TRBJ2-1; possible D gene TRBD2, 5 bases. CDR3 length: 8 amino acids. Germline V gene data show CDR1 as SEHNR and CDR2 as FQNEAQ (reference sequence). This CDR3 is CASSPGVF. The CDR3 region has the DNA TGTGCCAGCAGCCCCGGGGTATTC.

This clonotype was observed a few times. This chain links TRBV7-2 with TRBJ1-5; D is unresolved. The CDR3 extends over 13 amino acids. Germline V CDR1 and CDR2: SGHTA, FQGNSA. The V end lost 6 bases, the J end lost 6 bases, and 12 bases lay between the germline ends. The CDR3 spells CASRLDSGQPQHF. Written as DNA, the CDR3 is TGTGCCAGCAGATTGGACTCGGGTCAGCCCCAGCATTTT.

V usage is TRBV9 and J usage is TRBJ1-1; no definite D call. V was cut by 4 bases and J by 4 bases, with 17 bases left in between. The CDR3 runs 15 residues. Germline V gene lookup returns CDR1 SGDLS and CDR2 YYNGEE. In DNA, the CDR3 is TGTGCCAGCAGCTCCCACCCGGACGGCCCCACTGAAGCTTTCTTT. Encoded protein: CASSSHPDGPTEAFF.

This clonotype was observed at least ten times. The chain carries TRBV6-5 and TRBJ1-1; D is undetermined. Trimming removed 6 bases from V and 0 bases from J, with 11 bases in between. Germline assignment: CDR1 MNHEY and CDR2 SVGAGI. The CDR3 totals 14 residues. The CDR3 is CASSRHNMNTEAFF. The CDR3 bases are TGTGCCAGCAGCCGACACAACATGAACACTGAAGCTTTCTTT.

At least ten counts were recorded for this clonotype. The gene calls are TRBV27 and TRBJ1-1; D may be TRBD1 (6 bases). The CDR3 runs to 16 residues. The germline gives CDR1 MNHEY, CDR2 SMNVEV (reference sequence). The V gene lost 4 bases and the J gene lost 8 bases, with 23 bases spanning the gap. The CDR3 loop reads CASSSLGQSGNGEAFF. The CDR3 DNA reads as TGTGCCAGCAGTTCTTTAGGACAGTCTGGCAATGGGGAAGCTTTCTTT.

This clonotype was observed a few times. The gene calls are TRBV5-4 and TRBJ2-3, with D possibly TRBD2 on 6 matching bases. Germline CDR1 SGHNT, CDR2 YYREEE (reference sequence). V was pared by 0 bases and J by 3 bases, with 11 bases between. This CDR3 region has 15 residues. The CDR3 here is CASSLDYGSTDTQYF. CDR3 nucleotide sequence: TGTGCCAGCAGCTTGGATTACGGGAGTACAGATACGCAGTATTTT.

CDR3 sequence: CATSDTTSGSLSEQFF. DNA for the CDR3: TGTGCCACCAGTGATACGACTAGCGGGAGCCTATCTGAGCAGTTCTTC. The chain carries TRBV24-1 and TRBJ2-1, with 12 bases that match TRBD2. V lost 3 bases to trimming and J lost 9 bases; unmatched junction nucleotides: 8. The germline V gene encodes CDR1 KGHDR and CDR2 SFDVKD. The length of the CDR3 is 16 residues.

There are many counts of this clonotype. The V gene is TRBV6-2 or TRBV6-3, the J gene TRBJ2-1, with TRBD2 identical over 7 bases. The CDR3 has 14 amino acids. V shed 10 bases and J 7 bases; nucleotides not matched to a gene: 13. Looked up from germline, CDR1 is MNHEY and CDR2 is SVGEGT. The CDR3 DNA follows: TGTGCCACCCTACGGGGAGGGCCTATTAATGAGCAGTTCTTC. Its protein product is CATLRGGPINEQFF.

This clonotype was counted many times. The chain links TRBV19 to TRBJ2-7; D call uncertain. In germline, CDR1 is LNHDA, CDR2 SQIVND (reference sequence). V lost 6 bases and J lost 3, with 15 bases in between. CDR3 length: 14 amino acids. CDR3 in DNA: TGTGCCAGTAGCGCGAGTGATAGGAACTACGAGCAGTACTTC. This gives the protein CASSASDRNYEQYF. Together with reference TRBV19 and TRBJ2-7, the CDR3 gives the full variable domain: DGGITQSPKYLFRKEGQNVTLSCEQNLNHDAMYWYRQDPGQGLRLIYYSQIVNDFQKGDIAEGYSVSREKKESFPLTVTSAQKNPTAFYLCASSASDRNYEQYFGPGTRLTVT.

This clonotype occurred many times. The V and J genes are TRBV7-9 and TRBJ2-7; D might be TRBD1 or TRBD2, each matching 5 bases. Germline loops: CDR1 SEHNR, CDR2 FQNEAQ (reference sequence). The CDR3 consists of 13 residues. Between the trimmed V and J ends, which lost 1 base and 6 bases, there was a span of 10 bases. CDR3 nucleotides: TGTGCCAGCAGCTTAGATAAAGGGACCGAGCAGTACTTC. Its protein product is CASSLDKGTEQYF.

In this sample, this clonotype turned up a few times. This rearrangement joins TRBV6-5 to TRBJ2-7, with 8 bases aligning to TRBD1. Germline V CDR1 and CDR2: MNHEY, SVGAGI. Trimming removed 5 bases from V and 3 bases from J; junction bases left unmatched: 6. The CDR3 sequence is 14 residues long. The CDR3 DNA sequence: TGTGCCAGCAGTCGCGGGACAGGTCGCTACGAGCAGTACTTC. Amino acid sequence: CASSRGTGRYEQYF.

V gene TRBV6-4 combines with J gene TRBJ2-1, with a weak D call TRBD2 (7 bases). The CDR3 covers 15 residues. CDR1 MRHNA and CDR2 SNTAGT come from the germline V gene. The V and J ends lost 5 bases and 3 bases respectively, with 14 bases between them. The CDR3 here is CASSPTGGGYNEQFF. The CDR3 nucleotides are TGTGCCAGCAGTCCGACGGGGGGCGGCTACAATGAGCAGTTCTTC.

This clonotype was detected ten times or more. The chain is built from TRBV29-1 and TRBJ2-6; no clear D gene. The length of the CDR3 is 15 residues. V lost 6 bases, J lost 0 bases, and 12 bases lay in between. The V gene's germline CDR1 is SQVTM and CDR2 ANQGSEA. CDR3 residues: CSVRTDHSGANVLTF. CDR3 coding DNA: TGCAGCGTCCGGACGGACCACTCTGGGGCCAACGTCCTGACTTTC.

The rearrangement links TRBV18 to TRBJ1-5; D remains ambiguous. The V gene lost 4 bases and the J gene lost 4 bases, with 14 bases spanning the gap. The CDR3 has 15 amino acids. CDR1 and CDR2 (germline): KGHSH, LQKENI. The CDR3 bases are TGTGCCAGCTCACGGGAGGGCGGTTCAAATCAGCCCCAGCATTTT. This translates into CASSREGGSNQPQHF.

V usage is TRBV4-1 and J usage is TRBJ2-5, with D possibly being TRBD1 or TRBD2 (5 bases each). Trimming shortened V by 4 bases and J by 4 bases, and 19 bases separated the two germline ends. This CDR3 spans 16 amino acids. Germline assignment: CDR1 MGHRA and CDR2 YSYEKL. The CDR3 DNA reads TGCGCCAGCAGCCGCGTCGCCGGGACCTCCGGAGAGACCCAGTACTTC. It is translated as CASSRVAGTSGETQYF.

This clonotype rates as medium-sized. The genes are TRBV7-9 and TRBJ1-2; possible D gene TRBD1, 5 bases. The germline V and J ends were trimmed by 4 bases and 4 bases, with 19 bases remaining between them. The CDR3 is made up of 16 amino acids. CDR1 SEHNR and CDR2 FQNEAQ come from the germline V gene (reference sequence). The CDR3 sequence: CASSSRRGGDGYGYTF. As DNA, the CDR3 is TGTGCCAGCAGCTCCCGCCGAGGAGGGGATGGCTATGGCTACACCTTC.

V gene TRBV5-1 combines with J gene TRBJ2-2; the D gene is possibly TRBD2 (5 bases). CDR1 and CDR2 from the germline V gene are SGHRS and YFSETQ. Trimming shortened V by 0 bases and J by 5 bases, and 14 bases separated the two germline ends. The CDR3 totals 16 residues. CDR3 bases: TGCGCCAGCAGCTTGGTGGCAGCGGCCCTAACCGGGGAGCTGTTTTTT. This encodes CASSLVAAALTGELFF.

This sequence joins TRBV4-1 and TRBJ1-4; tentatively, D is TRBD1 (5 bases). CDR1 is MGHRA, CDR2 YSYEKL, per germline. V lost 1 base and J 0 bases, leaving 9 bases between the germline ends. CDR3 length: 16 amino acids. DNA of the CDR3: TGCGCCAGCAGCCAAGGACAGTTTGCAACTAATGAAAAACTGTTTTTT. Amino acid sequence: CASSQGQFATNEKLFF.

At least ten counts were recorded for this clonotype. V usage is TRBV14 and J usage is TRBJ1-1; D might be TRBD1 (5 bases). This CDR3 has 15 amino acids. From germline, CDR1 is SGHDN and CDR2 FVKESK. The ends were cut back, 0 bases at V and 3 bases at J, with 11 bases in the middle. The CDR3 bases are TGTGCCAGCAGCCAAGAAAAAGGGGTGTACACTGAAGCTTTCTTT. The encoded protein is CASSQEKGVYTEAFF.

This clonotype was seen a handful of times. The chain combines TRBV10-3 with TRBJ2-2, with D uncertain. Trimming shortened V by 3 bases and J by 3 bases, and 5 bases separated the two germline ends. The CDR3 covers 13 residues. Germline V gene data show CDR1 as ENHRY and CDR2 as SYGVKD. CDR3 sequence reads: CAISDGDTGELFF. For the CDR3, the DNA is TGTGCCATCAGTGACGGCGACACCGGGGAGCTGTTTTTT.

This clonotype has a handful of counts. V gene TRBV4-3 combines with J gene TRBJ2-6; unclear D gene. V lost 0 bases, J lost 4 bases, and 7 bases lay in between. CDR1 and CDR2 from the germline V gene are LGHNA and YSLEER. The length of the CDR3 is 15 residues. The chain's CDR3 is CASSQDRFGANVLTF. CDR3 sequence (DNA): TGCGCCAGCAGCCAAGACAGGTTCGGGGCCAACGTCCTGACTTTC.

This clonotype was observed at least ten times. The chain employs TRBV6-1 and TRBJ2-3; 9 positions agree with TRBD2. J gave up 4 bases and V 6 bases, and 11 bases lay outside the gene matches. CDR3 size: 16 residues. CDR1 and CDR2 (germline): MNHNS, SASEGT. The chain's CDR3 is CASSPLAGGPPDTQYF. The CDR3 DNA reads TGTGCCAGCAGCCCTCTGGCGGGAGGGCCCCCAGATACGCAGTATTTT.

Ten or more counts support this clonotype. The chain recombines TRBV2 with TRBJ1-2; the D is unclear. Trimming removed 1 base at V and 2 bases at J, with 5 bases between. CDR3 size: 13 residues. Germline CDR1 SNHLY, CDR2 FYNNEI. The CDR3 region is CASSEGGNYGYTF. CDR3 DNA sequence: TGTGCCAGCAGTGAAGGGGGAAACTATGGCTACACCTTC.